This is a list of T cell receptor beta chains from one sample in a study of T-cell reconstitution after alpha-beta-depleted transplantation in children. TCRdb redid the calling of the PCR reads with MiXCR, one entry per CDR3 protein. The sample contains around 360,000 distinct CDR3 sequences, approximately 10% of which appear only once. Sequenced material: PBMCs from the stem cell graft donor, taken from the stem cell graft. The receptors originated from a human donor who donated a stem cell graft to a child with acute lymphoblastic leukemia. The CDR3 runs from the conserved cysteine through the conserved F or W. D genes are given only for firm matches. A clone size is listed for some rows: how often the clone was seen (once, few, many), or a class if it is expanded.

>many|TRBJ2-1|TRBD2|TRBV29-1
CSVDFGLAVDEQFF
TGCAGCGTTGACTTTGGACTAGCGGTTGATGAGCAGTTCTTC
>-|TRBJ1-1|-|TRBV4-1
CASSQAWPDLGDTEAFF
TGCGCCAGCAGCCAAGCTTGGCCGGACTTGGGGGACACTGAAGCTTTCTTT
>few|TRBJ1-3|-|TRBV12-3/TRBV12-4
CASSFGGARSGNTIYF
TGTGCCAGCAGTTTCGGTGGAGCGCGCTCTGGAAACACCATATATTTT
>few|TRBJ2-1|-|TRBV4-3
CASSQGPRGWYNEQFF
TGCGCCAGCAGCCAAGGGCCTAGGGGGTGGTACAATGAGCAGTTCTTC
>many|TRBJ2-5|-|TRBV6-2/TRBV6-3
CASSYSSGWETQYF
TGTGCCAGCAGTTACTCTTCCGGGTGGGAGACCCAGTACTTC
>many|TRBJ2-1|-|TRBV3-1
CASSHGSSYNEQFF
TGTGCCAGCAGCCACGGCAGTTCCTACAATGAGCAGTTCTTC
>few|TRBJ2-1|TRBD2|TRBV7-3
CASSLNGPGLAGVAYNEQFF
TGTGCCAGCAGCTTAAACGGACCGGGACTAGCGGGAGTTGCCTACAATGAGCAGTTCTTC
>-|TRBJ2-5|TRBD1|TRBV12-3/TRBV12-4
CASSLAQGQGRETQYF
TGTGCCAGCAGTTTGGCCCAGGGACAGGGTCGGGAGACCCAGTACTTC
>few|TRBJ2-7|TRBD1|TRBV5-5
CASSLGPLIGTGGYEQYF
TGTGCCAGCAGCCTTGGACCTTTAATCGGGACAGGGGGCTACGAGCAGTACTTC
>-|TRBJ2-1|-|TRBV12-3/TRBV12-4
CASSTRGVSSGNEQFF
TGTGCCAGCAGTACCCGCGGGGTGAGCTCAGGCAATGAGCAGTTCTTC
>-|TRBJ2-5|-|TRBV12-3/TRBV12-4
CASLGGGEETHYF
TGTGCCAGCTTAGGCGGCGGAGAAGAGACCCACTACTTC
>few|TRBJ1-5|-|TRBV27
CASSSGPGGSSQPQHF
TGTGCCAGCAGTTCCGGCCCGGGGGGGTCCAGTCAGCCCCAGCATTTT
>-|TRBJ2-7|-|TRBV24-1
CATRGDNSYEQYF
TGTGCCACCAGGGGGGACAACTCCTACGAGCAGTACTTC
>many|TRBJ2-3|-|TRBV5-1
CASTFTDTQYF
TGCGCCAGCACATTTACAGATACGCAGTATTTT
>many|TRBJ2-6|-|TRBV6-1
CAKFYRAGANVLTF
TGTGCCAAGTTCTACAGGGCCGGGGCCAACGTCCTGACTTTC
>many|TRBJ1-2|TRBD1|TRBV20-1
CSASSGQAGYGYTF
TGCAGTGCTAGTTCAGGACAGGCCGGCTATGGCTACACCTTC
>few|TRBJ1-4|TRBD1|TRBV12-3/TRBV12-4
CASSRGQTNEKLFF
TGTGCCAGCAGTAGGGGACAGACTAATGAAAAACTGTTTTTT
>few|TRBJ1-2|-|TRBV5-6
CASSLGTVNSINYGYTF
TGTGCCAGCAGCTTGGGGACAGTCAATTCAATCAACTATGGCTACACCTTC
>-|TRBJ2-2|-|TRBV6-4
CASSGTSTGELFF
TGTGCCAGCAGTGGAACATCGACCGGGGAGCTGTTTTTT
>-|TRBJ2-5|TRBD2|TRBV7-9
CASSSTAGSQETQYF
TGTGCCAGCAGCTCAACAGCGGGATCCCAAGAGACCCAGTACTTC
>-|TRBJ2-3|TRBD2|TRBV3-1
CASCQDQGLAVTDTQYF
TGTGCCAGCTGCCAAGATCAAGGACTAGCGGTCACAGATACGCAGTATTTT
>-|TRBJ1-4|-|TRBV18
CASSPSGQIRALGNEKLFF
TGTGCCAGCTCACCAAGTGGACAAATCCGAGCCTTGGGTAATGAAAAACTGTTTTTT
>-|TRBJ2-1|-|TRBV5-1
CASDKGGAYNEQFF
TGCGCCAGCGACAAGGGGGGGGCGTACAATGAGCAGTTCTTC
>few|TRBJ2-1|-|TRBV5-1
CASSAGRYYNEQFF
TGCGCCAGCAGCGCGGGTCGGTACTACAATGAGCAGTTCTTC
>few|TRBJ2-7|TRBD1|TRBV5-6
CASSLTGEKDYEQYF
TGTGCCAGCAGCCTCACAGGGGAGAAGGACTACGAGCAGTACTTC
>-|TRBJ1-2|TRBD1|TRBV7-9
CASRQGSHGYTF
TGTGCCAGCAGACAGGGGTCCCATGGCTACACCTTC
>-|TRBJ2-7|-|TRBV5-1
CASSLAVGAPDEQYF
TGCGCCAGCAGCTTGGCTGTAGGGGCGCCTGACGAGCAGTACTTC
>few|TRBJ2-1|-|TRBV6-2/TRBV6-3
CARPQPYNEQFF
TGTGCCCGACCCCAGCCCTACAATGAGCAGTTCTTC
>-|TRBJ2-1|TRBD2|TRBV6-2/TRBV6-3
CASSYSPLAGIYNEQFF
TGTGCCAGCAGTTACTCACCCCTAGCGGGTATCTACAATGAGCAGTTCTTC
>few|TRBJ2-3|-|TRBV28
CASSLYGSSTDTQYF
TGTGCCAGCAGTTTATACGGGAGCAGCACAGATACGCAGTATTTT
>-|TRBJ2-5|TRBD2|TRBV28
CASSSPSTSGKETQYF
TGTGCCAGCAGTTCCCCTTCGACTAGCGGGAAAGAGACCCAGTACTTC
>few|TRBJ1-1|TRBD1|TRBV20-1
CSAQTGSASEAFF
TGCAGTGCTCAGACAGGGAGTGCCTCTGAAGCTTTCTTT
>-|TRBJ2-1|-|TRBV6-4
CASSARLGVGNEQFF
TGTGCCAGCAGTGCACGTCTCGGGGTGGGCAATGAGCAGTTCTTC